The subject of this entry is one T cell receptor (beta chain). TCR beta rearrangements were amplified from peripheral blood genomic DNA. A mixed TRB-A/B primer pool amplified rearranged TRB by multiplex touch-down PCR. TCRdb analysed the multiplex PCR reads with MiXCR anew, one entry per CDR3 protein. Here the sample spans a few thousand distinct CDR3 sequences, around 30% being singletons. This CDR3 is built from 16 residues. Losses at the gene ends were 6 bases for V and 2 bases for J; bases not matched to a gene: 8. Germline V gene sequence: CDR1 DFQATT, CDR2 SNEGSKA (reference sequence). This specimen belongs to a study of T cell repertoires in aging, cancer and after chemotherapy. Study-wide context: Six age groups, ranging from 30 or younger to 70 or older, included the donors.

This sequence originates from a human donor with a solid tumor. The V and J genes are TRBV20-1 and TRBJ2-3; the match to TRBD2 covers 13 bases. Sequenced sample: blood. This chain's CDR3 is CSAVGTSGALTDTQYF. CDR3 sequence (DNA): TGCAGTGCCGTCGGGACTAGCGGGGCCCTCACAGATACGCAGTATTTT.